These 24 T cell receptor beta chains originate from one sample sequenced in a study of blood T cell repertoires in COVID-19. This table comes from immunoSEQ multiplex PCR, and its TCRdb copy is limited to in-frame clones, with some not included. The sample lists some 290,000 clones, 88% occurring once. The sample comprised peripheral blood. These receptors were collected from a young woman with COVID-19, enrolled during active disease.

The chain uses TRBV2 and TRBJ1-6; 9 nucleotides line up with TRBD1. Germline V gives CDR1 SNHLY, CDR2 FYNNEI. The CDR3 sequence is 14 residues long. Unmatched junction bases numbered 5, after V lost 7 bases and J lost 7 bases. CDR3 sequence: CASNPDRGNSPLHF. The CDR3 DNA follows: TGTGCCAGCAACCCGGACAGGGGAAATTCACCCCTCCACTTT.

This clone was picked up a small number of times. The V call is TRBV7-2, the J call TRBJ2-3, with TRBD2 matching over 12 bases. V trimming: 5 bases; J trimming: 5 bases; junction bases outside the gene matches: 5. CDR1 SGHTA and CDR2 FQGNSA come from the germline V gene. This CDR3 spans 15 amino acids. The CDR3 coding sequence is TGTGCCAGCAGCCCGACTAGCGGGAGAGGAGATACGCAGTATTTT. Translation: CASSPTSGRGDTQYF.

The gene calls are TRBV28 and TRBJ1-6; possible D gene TRBD1, 6 bases. CDR1 is MDHEN and CDR2 is SYDVKM in the germline V gene. Trimming cost V 9 bases and J 8 bases, with 17 bases left between them. The CDR3 covers 14 residues. The CDR3 nucleotides read TGTGCCAGTAACGCCGACAGGCTAGATTCACCCCTCCACTTT. Translation gives CASNADRLDSPLHF.

The chain combines TRBV7-8 with TRBJ2-1; 9 bases are shared with TRBD1. The V and J ends lost 4 bases and 2 bases, in that order; junction bases with no gene match: 3. The germline CDR1 and CDR2 sequences are SGHVS and FQNEAQ. CDR3 length: 15 residues. The CDR3 loop reads CASSSGQGPYNEQFF. In nucleotides, the CDR3 is TGTGCCAGCAGCTCCGGACAGGGGCCCTACAATGAGCAGTTCTTC.

The chain couples TRBV30 to TRBJ2-7; 7 nucleotides agree with TRBD1. Germline assignment: CDR1 GTSNPN and CDR2 SVGIG (reference sequence). This CDR3 has 13 residues. V shed 2 bases and J 3 bases; nucleotides not matched to a gene: 4. In DNA form, the CDR3 reads TGTGCCTGGAGTATTCAGGGGGTCTACGAGCAGTACTTC. As protein: CAWSIQGVYEQYF.

Note on this clone: Other DNA sequences from this sample encode an identical CDR3 as well. This chain connects TRBV6-4 to TRBJ2-3; 7 positions agree with TRBD1. The CDR3 is made up of 14 amino acids. With V trimmed by 3 bases and J by 4 bases, 4 bases remained unmatched. Germline loops: CDR1 MRHNA, CDR2 SNTAGT. CDR3 bases: TGTGCCAGCAGTGAAGGGCAGGGGGCAGATACGCAGTATTTT. Amino acid sequence: CASSEGQGADTQYF.

This clone has a single count. The chain uses TRBV23-1 and TRBJ1-6; weak D call: TRBD1 (5 bases). TRBV23-1 is identified as an open reading frame with a role that is uncertain. The CDR3 is 14 residues long. Trimming cost V 0 bases and J 7 bases, with 7 bases left between them. CDR3 bases: TGCGCCAGCAGTCAATCTAGGGGCAATTCACCCCTCCACTTT. Translating gives CASSQSRGNSPLHF.

This sequence joins TRBV2 and TRBJ1-1; D is ambiguous. CDR1 and CDR2 from the germline V gene are SNHLY and FYNNEI. The V and J ends lost 3 bases and 0 bases respectively, with 5 bases between them. The CDR3 has 13 residues. The CDR3 DNA is TGTGCCAGCAGTGACGACATGAACACTGAAGCTTTCTTT. It translates to CASSDDMNTEAFF. Drawing the rest from reference TRBV2 and TRBJ1-1, the complete variable domain is EPEVTQTPSHQVTQMGQEVILRCVPISNHLYFYWYRQILGQKVEFLVSFYNNEISEKSEIFDDQFSVERPDGSNFTLKIRSTKLEDSAMYFCASSDDMNTEAFFGQGTRLTVV.

The V call is TRBV5-1, the J call TRBJ2-1, with 10 bases identical to TRBD2. The CDR3 extends over 16 amino acids. The junction had 13 bases not matched to a gene; V was cut back by 4 bases and J by 9 bases. Per the germline V gene, CDR1 is SGHRS and CDR2 is YFSETQ. In DNA form, the CDR3 reads TGCGCCAGCAGCCTGGTCGGACTAGCGGTACGGGGTGAGCAGTTCTTC. It encodes CASSLVGLAVRGEQFF.

J is TRBJ1-6 and V is TRBV15, with D possibly matching TRBD1 (6 bases). Germline V lookup: CDR1 LNHNV, CDR2 YYDKDF (reference sequence). This CDR3 spans 15 amino acids. V shed 1 base and J shed 9 bases, with 13 bases lying between them. The CDR3 here is CATSRATGGPSPLHF. CDR3 nucleotides: TGTGCCACCAGCAGAGCGACAGGAGGACCTTCACCCCTCCACTTT.

The CDR3 loop reads CASSYYGGAAEAFF. The CDR3 DNA sequence: TGTGCCAGCAGTTACTATGGGGGCGCCGCTGAAGCTTTCTTT. V and J are TRBV28 and TRBJ1-1; D might be TRBD1 (6 bases). Germline CDR1 and CDR2: MDHEN and SYDVKM. This CDR3 has 14 residues. The germline V and J ends were trimmed by 4 bases and 6 bases, with 15 bases remaining between them. The whole variable domain, remainder taken from reference TRBV28 and TRBJ1-1, is DVKVTQSSRYLVKRTGEKVFLECVQDMDHENMFWYRQDPGLGLRLIYFSYDVKMKEKGDIPEGYSVSREKKERFSLILESASTNQTSMYLCASSYYGGAAEAFFGQGTRLTVV.

The rearrangement joins TRBV7-9 to TRBJ2-1; D might be TRBD2 (6 bases). Germline V gene sequence: CDR1 SEHNR, CDR2 FQNEAQ (reference sequence). V gave up 1 base and J gave up 7 bases, with 14 bases separating them. This CDR3 region has 15 residues. The CDR3 region has the DNA TGTGCCAGCAGCTTAGGTTGGGTGGAGGGGAATGAGCAGTTCTTC. It translates to CASSLGWVEGNEQFF.

This clone was detected only once. The chain recombines TRBV18 with TRBJ2-5; no firm D call. V was clipped by 1 base and J by 1 base, with 7 bases between them. This CDR3 comprises 14 residues. Germline CDR1 KGHSH, CDR2 LQKENI. The DNA for the CDR3 is TGTGCCAGCTCACCACAACAGTCCCAAGAGACCCAGTACTTC. Its translation: CASSPQQSQETQYF.

The table lists this clone with a few counts. V usage is TRBV2 and J usage is TRBJ2-7, with TRBD1 as a possible D gene (6 bases). V lost 3 bases and J lost 2, with 11 bases in between. Germline assignment: CDR1 SNHLY and CDR2 FYNNEI. This CDR3 has 14 amino acids. The CDR3 DNA reads as TGTGCCAGCAGTGACACAGGGTTCGCCTACGAGCAGTACTTC. Translating gives CASSDTGFAYEQYF.

J is TRBJ2-1 and V is TRBV5-1; TRBD2 agrees at 7 bases. In germline, CDR1 is SGHRS, CDR2 YFSETQ. The CDR3 spans 14 residues. V dropped 7 bases and J dropped 5; count of bases not matched to a gene: 9. This CDR3 reads CASGAIRGDNEQFF. Written as DNA, the CDR3 is TGCGCCAGCGGGGCGATCCGGGGGGACAATGAGCAGTTCTTC. The full variable domain, in which reference TRBV5-1 and TRBJ2-1 provide the parts outside the CDR3, is KAGVTQTPRYLIKTRGQQVTLSCSPISGHRSVSWYQQTPGQGLQFLFEYFSETQRNKGNFPGRFSGRQFSNSRSEMNVSTLELGDSALYLCASGAIRGDNEQFFGPGTRLTVL.

The chain carries TRBV12-5 and TRBJ2-1; 9 nucleotides agree with TRBD2. Per germline, CDR1 LGHNT and CDR2 FRNRAP. The CDR3 spans 15 residues. V dropped 1 base and J dropped 9; count of bases not matched to a gene: 7. The CDR3 region is CASGLDQAGGGEQFF. The CDR3 DNA follows: TGTGCTAGTGGTTTGGACCAAGCGGGAGGTGGTGAGCAGTTCTTC.

This rearrangement joins TRBV6-2 or TRBV6-3 to TRBJ1-2, with D perhaps matching TRBD1 (6 bases). V was pared by 4 bases and J by 5 bases, with 8 bases between. Germline loops: CDR1 MNHEY, CDR2 SVGEGT. This CDR3 is built from 12 residues. The CDR3: CASSLTGYGYTF. In DNA, the CDR3 is TGTGCCAGCAGTTTGACAGGTTATGGCTACACCTTC.

The CDR3 bases are TGCGCCAGCAGCTTGGTTACGGGGACTAGCGGGAGGATCACAGATACGCAGTATTTT. This encodes CASSLVTGTSGRITDTQYF. This sequence joins TRBV5-1 and TRBJ2-3; 15 bases map to TRBD2. Germline CDR1 reads SGHRS; CDR2 reads YFSETQ. Germline trimming cut 0 bases from V and 2 bases from J; bases unmatched to any gene: 7. The CDR3 runs to 19 residues.

The chain carries TRBV24-1 and TRBJ1-5; D ambiguous. From germline, CDR1 is KGHDR and CDR2 SFDVKD. This CDR3 contains 13 residues. Trimming cost V 7 bases and J 0 bases, with 6 bases left between them. The CDR3 protein is CATSRNSNQPQHF. In DNA, the CDR3 is TGTGCCACCAGCAGGAATAGCAATCAGCCCCAGCATTTT.

The rearrangement uses TRBV4-1 and TRBJ2-7, with D possibly being TRBD2 (6 bases). The germline gives CDR1 MGHRA, CDR2 YSYEKL. This CDR3 has 15 amino acids. The germline V and J ends were trimmed by 0 bases and 6 bases, with 15 bases remaining between them. This CDR3 is CASSQDGLARTEQYF. The CDR3 coding sequence is TGCGCCAGCAGCCAAGACGGGCTAGCGAGGACCGAGCAGTACTTC.

This clone was detected only once. As DNA, the CDR3 is TGTGCCAGCAGTGGTTGGAGCTTTATAGCCAAAAACATTCAGTACTTC. Amino acid sequence: CASSGWSFIAKNIQYF. The V gene is TRBV2, the J gene TRBJ2-4; D gene unclear. CDR3 length: 16 residues. Germline values: CDR1 SNHLY, CDR2 FYNNEI. V was shortened by 4 bases and J by 0 bases, with 13 bases between the two germline ends.

The chain combines TRBV18 with TRBJ2-2; no reliable D call. Per germline, CDR1 KGHSH and CDR2 LQKENI. Trimming removed 3 bases from V and 2 bases from J, with 13 bases in between. This CDR3 spans 16 amino acids. The CDR3 loop reads CASSPILGANTGELFF. The CDR3 nucleotides read TGTGCCAGCTCACCGATTCTGGGCGCAAACACCGGGGAGCTGTTTTTT.

The rearrangement links TRBV5-1 to TRBJ2-3; no definite D call. The germline gives CDR1 SGHRS, CDR2 YFSETQ. This CDR3 comprises 14 residues. Trimming removed 4 bases from V and 2 bases from J, with 11 bases in between. CDR3 loop: CASSRGSHTDTQYF. The CDR3 DNA is TGCGCCAGCAGCCGCGGCTCCCACACAGATACGCAGTATTTT. The variable domain in full, completed from reference TRBV5-1 and TRBJ2-3, reads KAGVTQTPRYLIKTRGQQVTLSCSPISGHRSVSWYQQTPGQGLQFLFEYFSETQRNKGNFPGRFSGRQFSNSRSEMNVSTLELGDSALYLCASSRGSHTDTQYFGPGTRLTVL.

The chain combines TRBV6-5 with TRBJ2-2; tentative D call: TRBD1 (6 bases). V was cut by 10 bases and J by 6 bases, with 9 bases left in between. There are 11 residues in the CDR3. The germline V gene has CDR1 MNHEY and CDR2 SVGAGI. The CDR3 nucleotides are TGTGCCACCAGACAGGCCGGGGAGCTGTTTTTT. It encodes CATRQAGELFF.